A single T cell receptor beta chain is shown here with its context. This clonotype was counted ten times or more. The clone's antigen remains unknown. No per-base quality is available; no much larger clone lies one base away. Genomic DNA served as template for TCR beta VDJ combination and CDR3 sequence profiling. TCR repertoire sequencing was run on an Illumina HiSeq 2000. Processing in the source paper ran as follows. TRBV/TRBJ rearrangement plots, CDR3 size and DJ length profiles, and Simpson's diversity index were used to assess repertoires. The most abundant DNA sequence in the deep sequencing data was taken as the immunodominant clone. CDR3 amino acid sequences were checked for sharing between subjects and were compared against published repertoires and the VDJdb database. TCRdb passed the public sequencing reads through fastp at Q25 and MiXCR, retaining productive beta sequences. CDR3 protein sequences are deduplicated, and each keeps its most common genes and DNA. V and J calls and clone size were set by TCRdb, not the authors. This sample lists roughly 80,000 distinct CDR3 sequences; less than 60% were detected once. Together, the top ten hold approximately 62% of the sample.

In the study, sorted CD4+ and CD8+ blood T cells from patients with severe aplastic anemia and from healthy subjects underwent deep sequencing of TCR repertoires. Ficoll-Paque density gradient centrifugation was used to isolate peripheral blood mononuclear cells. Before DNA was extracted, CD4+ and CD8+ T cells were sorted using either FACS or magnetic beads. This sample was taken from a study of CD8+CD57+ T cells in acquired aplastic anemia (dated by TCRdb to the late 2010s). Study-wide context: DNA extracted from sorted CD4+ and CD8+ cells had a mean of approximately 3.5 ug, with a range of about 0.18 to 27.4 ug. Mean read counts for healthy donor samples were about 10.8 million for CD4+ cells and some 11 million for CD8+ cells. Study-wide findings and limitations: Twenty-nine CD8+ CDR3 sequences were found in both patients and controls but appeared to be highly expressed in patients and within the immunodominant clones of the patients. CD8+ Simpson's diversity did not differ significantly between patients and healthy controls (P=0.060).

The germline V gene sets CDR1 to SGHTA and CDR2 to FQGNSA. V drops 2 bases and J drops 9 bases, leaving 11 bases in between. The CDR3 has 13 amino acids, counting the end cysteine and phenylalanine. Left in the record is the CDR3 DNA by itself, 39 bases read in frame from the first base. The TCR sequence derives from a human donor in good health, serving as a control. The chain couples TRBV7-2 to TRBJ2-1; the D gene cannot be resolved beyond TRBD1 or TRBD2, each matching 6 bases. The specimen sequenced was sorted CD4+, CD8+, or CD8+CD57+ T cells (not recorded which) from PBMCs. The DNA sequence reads TGTGCCAGCAGCTTAATAGGGGGAGGTGAGCAGTTCTTC. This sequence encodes CASSLIGGGEQFF.